The TCR beta chain under discussion was sequenced for a study of T cell responses to AZD1222 COVID-19 vaccine (dated by TCRdb to the early 2020s). Looking at the study overall: TCR sequencing was performed for more than 230 trial participants, of whom approximately 200 were given two doses of AZD1222 and some 26 were given two doses of MenACWY control vaccine. Trial participants were enrolled by age into subgroups of 18-55, 56-69 and 70-plus years, and around 140, 26 and 57 TCR-sequenced participants, respectively, were included in these subgroups. Study-wide findings and limitations: Participants were mostly white British, with more females than males. The authors suggested clonal diversity may have been underestimated. After two AZD1222 doses, spike-specific TCR breadth and depth were significantly higher than at day 0 and than in MenACWY recipients. Only six or seven AZD1222 recipients were SARS-CoV-2 seropositive at baseline, limiting conclusions about previously exposed vaccinees. Reportedly, almost half of the unique spike-specific TCRs recognized epitopes lying outside the regions that are mutated in the B.1.351 and B.1.1.7 variants. In the small 56-69-year group, the increase in depth fell short of significance, most likely because of low power. The whole spike protein was spanned by vaccine-associated CD4 TCRs, and dominant responses were seen in regions 160-218 and 743-854. Because no day 14 peak-response samples were available, repertoires were characterized only after the peak T cell response.

This specimen's time point label, interpreted: about 28 days (+/-7) after the second vaccine dose. AZD1222 recipients whose second dose came at about 4 weeks and those whose second dose came at about 12 weeks were combined into one group, since spike-specific TCR depth and breadth did not differ between the two schedules. The vaccinee samples were drawn from two UK trials, COV001 and COV002, one of which was a single-blind randomized controlled phase 2/3 trial testing AZD1222 (ChAdOx1 nCoV-19) in healthy adults. For TCRbeta chain sequencing, PBMC samples were collected from trial participants at day 0 and at day 28 after the second dose. The CDR3 regions of human TCRbeta chains were analyzed by immunosequencing. Turning to the authors' computational methods: Repertoire TCRs were matched against a reference library of SARS-CoV-2-specific TCRs generated with the MIRA antigen-specificity platform. Breadth meant the fraction of unique TCRs that were SARS-CoV-2-associated, whereas depth meant the fraction of total T cells that were SARS-CoV-2-associated. Each spike-specific TCR was assigned to its reactive spike region and to a CD4 or CD8 class using the MIRA data. Log10-transformed breadth and depth values were compared by one-way ANOVA with Sidak's multiple comparisons tests. TCRdb took over this immuneACCESS table, retaining in-frame rearrangements with V and J assigned. Such tables are incomplete; in checked studies, under half of the missing clones stem from an unresolved V gene, and the remainder is unexplained. The V and J calls and the clone size are those of that table, but D and trimming were determined from the DNA. Counted in this sample were roughly 150,000 clones; approximately 88% of them appeared once. 0.85% to 1.2% of the sample rests with the top ten.

For this clone: Its recognized antigen is unknown. Nothing much larger sits one base from this clone, and base qualities are not available.

Trimming takes 6 bases from V and 4 bases from J, and the germline ends sit 19 bases apart. CDR1 and CDR2 are drawn from the germline V gene: MNHEY, SVGAGI. The CDR3 spans 15 residues, from the cysteine through the phenylalanine. Just CDR3 DNA is preserved here, 45 bases in frame from base 1. Recombination joined TRBV6-5 with TRBJ2-7, and perhaps TRBD2 as D gene, on 6 matching bases. The specimen comprised peripheral blood, sampled 28 days after the second AZD1222 dose. The receptor's source is an adult who received the AZD1222 COVID-19 vaccine. The DNA sequence is TGTGCCAGCAGAAGTCCGGGACTGAATCGGTACGAGCAGTACTTC. This encodes CASRSPGLNRYEQYF.